A selection of T cell receptor beta chains follows, all from one sample in a study of T cell responses to AZD1222 COVID-19 vaccine. The method was immunoSEQ multiplex PCR; TCRdb's version includes in-frame clones alone and lacks a portion of them. The repertoire consists of about 100,000 clones, with 85% to 95% occurring once and the leading ten covering about 1.8%. Specimen: peripheral blood, collected on day 0 of AZD1222 vaccination. The source of these receptors is an adult in good health. Each CDR3 is given with its conserved first and last residue. The order of the fields is D gene, clone size, V gene, J gene, CDR3 protein, CDR3 DNA. A D gene is named only where the DNA matches it firmly. The size field is filled for only some rows; it gives once, few, many or a size class.

D: TRBD2; size: NA; V: TRBV3-1/TRBV3-2; J: TRBJ2-3; CDR3: CASSQEAGGPGMSTDTQYF; DNA: TGTGCCAGCAGCCAAGAAGCGGGAGGGCCAGGGATGAGCACAGATACGCAGTATTTT
D: NA; size: NA; V: TRBV9; J: TRBJ1-6; CDR3: CASSVALNSPLHF; DNA: TGTGCCAGCAGCGTGGCCCTGAATTCACCCCTCCACTTT
D: NA; size: NA; V: TRBV13; J: TRBJ2-7; CDR3: CASSFLSSYEQYF; DNA: TGTGCCAGCAGCTTCTTGAGCTCCTACGAGCAGTACTTC
D: TRBD1; size: NA; V: TRBV10-1; J: TRBJ2-3; CDR3: CASSDLTGATDTQYF; DNA: TGCGCCAGCAGTGACTTGACAGGGGCGACAGATACGCAGTATTTT
D: NA; size: NA; V: TRBV28; J: TRBJ2-3; CDR3: CASSFPSPDTQYF; DNA: TGTGCCAGCAGTTTTCCCAGCCCAGATACGCAGTATTTT
D: NA; size: NA; V: TRBV2; J: TRBJ2-2; CDR3: CAASSGRRVTGELFF; DNA: TGTGCCGCATCCTCAGGGAGAAGAGTAACCGGGGAGCTGTTTTTT
D: TRBD2; size: NA; V: TRBV27; J: TRBJ2-1; CDR3: CASSLASGVYNEQFF; DNA: TGTGCCAGCAGTTTGGCTAGCGGGGTCTACAATGAGCAGTTCTTC
D: NA; size: NA; V: TRBV2; J: TRBJ2-2; CDR3: CASSESAGELFF; DNA: TGTGCCAGCAGTGAGTCCGCCGGGGAGCTGTTTTTT
D: TRBD1; size: few; V: TRBV5-4; J: TRBJ1-4; CDR3: CASSLRWDRGRGNEKLFF; DNA: TGTGCCAGCAGCTTGAGATGGGACAGGGGGCGTGGTAATGAAAAACTGTTTTTT
D: NA; size: NA; V: TRBV30; J: TRBJ1-5; CDR3: CAWSSQPNQPQHF; DNA: TGTGCCTGGAGTAGCCAGCCCAATCAGCCCCAGCATTTT
D: TRBD2; size: NA; V: TRBV12-5; J: TRBJ2-1; CDR3: CASGLGLALNNEQFF; DNA: TGTGCTAGTGGTTTGGGACTAGCACTGAACAATGAGCAGTTCTTC
D: NA; size: once; V: TRBV6-5; J: TRBJ1-6; CDR3: CASTEQENYNSPLHF; DNA: TGTGCCAGCACGGAACAAGAGAACTATAATTCACCCCTCCACTTT
D: NA; size: NA; V: TRBV5-1; J: TRBJ1-5; CDR3: CASSGGARSDEPQHF; DNA: TGCGCCAGCAGTGGTGGGGCACGATCGGATGAGCCCCAGCATTTT
D: TRBD1; size: NA; V: TRBV27; J: TRBJ1-6; CDR3: CASREQGALNSPLHF; DNA: TGTGCCAGCAGGGAGCAGGGGGCGCTCAATTCACCCCTCCACTTT
D: TRBD1; size: NA; V: TRBV27; J: TRBJ1-2; CDR3: CASSLGGQPYGYTF; DNA: TGTGCCAGCAGTTTGGGGGGACAGCCCTATGGCTACACCTTC
D: TRBD1; size: once; V: TRBV19; J: TRBJ2-7; CDR3: CASSEQGADYEQYF; DNA: TGTGCCAGTAGTGAACAGGGGGCGGACTACGAGCAGTACTTC
D: NA; size: NA; V: TRBV9; J: TRBJ2-5; CDR3: CASSVEGLAGAQYF; DNA: TGTGCCAGCAGCGTAGAAGGGCTAGCTGGGGCCCAGTACTTC
D: NA; size: once; V: TRBV29-1; J: TRBJ2-2; CDR3: CSVGYPSEFPGELFF; DNA: TGCAGCGTTGGCTACCCGTCGGAGTTTCCCGGGGAGCTGTTTTTT
D: NA; size: NA; V: TRBV5-6; J: TRBJ1-5; CDR3: CASSLDERKPQHF; DNA: TGTGCCAGCAGCTTGGACGAGAGGAAGCCCCAGCATTTT
D: NA; size: few; V: TRBV6-1; J: TRBJ2-7; CDR3: CASSERGFGWEQYF; DNA: TGTGCCAGCAGTGAAAGGGGATTTGGGTGGGAGCAGTACTTC
D: TRBD2; size: once; V: TRBV27; J: TRBJ2-3; CDR3: CASSLVGGYGDTQYF; DNA: TGTGCCAGCAGTTTGGTGGGGGGGTACGGAGATACGCAGTATTTT
D: TRBD2; size: NA; V: TRBV18; J: TRBJ2-3; CDR3: CASSPLTSGSSTDTQYF; DNA: TGTGCCAGCTCACCCCTTACTAGCGGGAGTTCAACAGATACGCAGTATTTT
D: TRBD1; size: NA; V: TRBV3-1/TRBV3-2; J: TRBJ1-1; CDR3: CASSLPGGLGAFF; DNA: TGTGCCAGCAGCCTCCCAGGGGGCTTAGGGGCTTTCTTT
D: NA; size: NA; V: TRBV6-1; J: TRBJ1-5; CDR3: CASSEAEGRTPQHF; DNA: TGTGCCAGCAGTGAAGCGGAGGGGCGAACGCCCCAGCATTTT
D: TRBD1; size: NA; V: TRBV9; J: TRBJ1-4; CDR3: CASTAPSHHTGATNEKLFF; DNA: TGTGCCAGCACCGCACCGTCACACCACACAGGGGCCACTAATGAAAAACTGTTTTTT
D: NA; size: once; V: TRBV19; J: TRBJ1-1; CDR3: CASSPSTWETEAFF; DNA: TGTGCCAGTAGTCCATCCACGTGGGAAACTGAAGCTTTCTTT
D: NA; size: NA; V: TRBV7-5; J: TRBJ2-7; CDR3: CARTQGAAYEQYF; DNA: TGTGCCAGAACACAGGGAGCGGCCTACGAGCAGTACTTC
D: NA; size: NA; V: TRBV6-2/TRBV6-3; J: TRBJ2-5; CDR3: CASSYSGATQYF; DNA: TGTGCCAGCAGTTACTCGGGTGCGACCCAGTACTTC
D: NA; size: NA; V: TRBV28; J: TRBJ1-1; CDR3: CASSDLNTEAFF; DNA: TGTGCCAGCAGCGATCTGAACACTGAAGCTTTCTTT
D: NA; size: NA; V: TRBV27; J: TRBJ2-2; CDR3: CASSSMVAGELFF; DNA: TGTGCCAGCAGTTCCATGGTGGCCGGGGAGCTGTTTTTT
D: TRBD1; size: once; V: TRBV3-1/TRBV3-2; J: TRBJ2-5; CDR3: CASSQRTGRETQYF; DNA: TGTGCCAGCAGCCAACGGACAGGGAGGGAGACCCAGTACTTC
D: NA; size: NA; V: TRBV19; J: TRBJ2-4; CDR3: CASTGPPGNIQYF; DNA: TGTGCCAGTACGGGACCGCCCGGGAACATTCAGTACTTC
D: NA; size: NA; V: TRBV4-2; J: TRBJ2-1; CDR3: CASSQGDFSSYNEQFF; DNA: TGTGCCAGCAGCCAAGGAGATTTTAGCTCCTACAATGAGCAGTTCTTC
D: NA; size: NA; V: TRBV6-5; J: TRBJ2-7; CDR3: CASSPPGAHEQYF; DNA: TGTGCCAGCAGTCCCCCCGGCGCCCACGAGCAGTACTTC
D: NA; size: NA; V: TRBV21-1; J: TRBJ2-1; CDR3: CASSKESGIGSGRVNEQFF; DNA: TGTGCCAGCAGCAAAGAAAGCGGGATCGGTAGCGGGAGGGTTAATGAGCAGTTCTTC
D: NA; size: NA; V: TRBV27; J: TRBJ1-5; CDR3: CASSLSSNQPQHF; DNA: TGTGCCAGCAGTTTGAGTAGCAATCAGCCCCAGCATTTT
D: NA; size: NA; V: TRBV6-5; J: TRBJ1-4; CDR3: CASRAGGSEKLFF; DNA: TGTGCCAGCAGGGCTGGTGGGAGTGAAAAACTGTTTTTT
D: NA; size: NA; V: TRBV14; J: TRBJ1-4; CDR3: CASSQLGESEKLFF; DNA: TGTGCCAGCAGCCAATTGGGTGAGAGTGAAAAACTGTTTTTT
D: NA; size: NA; V: TRBV7-2; J: TRBJ1-2; CDR3: CASSLRQENYGYTF; DNA: TGTGCCAGCAGCTTACGACAGGAGAACTATGGCTACACCTTC
D: NA; size: NA; V: TRBV27; J: TRBJ1-6; CDR3: CASSLGGSPLHF; DNA: TGTGCCAGCAGTTTGGGGGGATCACCCCTCCACTTT
D: TRBD1; size: NA; V: TRBV5-1; J: TRBJ1-4; CDR3: CASSFAGQGGNEKLFF; DNA: TGCGCCAGCAGCTTCGCGGGACAGGGAGGTAATGAAAAACTGTTTTTT
D: TRBD1; size: NA; V: TRBV10-3; J: TRBJ1-6; CDR3: CAISEHRDRGRNSPLHF; DNA: TGTGCCATCAGTGAGCACCGGGACAGGGGGCGGAATTCACCCCTCCACTTT